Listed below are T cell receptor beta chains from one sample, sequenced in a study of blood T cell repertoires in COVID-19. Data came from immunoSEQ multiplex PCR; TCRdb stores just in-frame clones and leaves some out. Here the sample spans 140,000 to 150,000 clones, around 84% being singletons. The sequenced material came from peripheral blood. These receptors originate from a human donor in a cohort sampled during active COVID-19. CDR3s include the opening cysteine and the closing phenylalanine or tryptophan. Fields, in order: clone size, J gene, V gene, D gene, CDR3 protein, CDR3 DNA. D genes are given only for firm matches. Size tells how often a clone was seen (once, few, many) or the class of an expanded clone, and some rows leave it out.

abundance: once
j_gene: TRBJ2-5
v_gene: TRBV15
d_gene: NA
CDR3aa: CATSRRQGQETQYF
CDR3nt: TGTGCCACCAGCAGGAGGCAGGGCCAAGAGACCCAGTACTTC

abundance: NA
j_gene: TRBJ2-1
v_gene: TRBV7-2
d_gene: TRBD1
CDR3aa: CASSFRLTGGREQFF
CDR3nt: TGTGCCAGCAGCTTTCGTCTTACAGGGGGTAGGGAGCAGTTCTTC

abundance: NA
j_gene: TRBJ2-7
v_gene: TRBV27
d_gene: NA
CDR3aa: CASSPPSSYEQYF
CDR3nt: TGTGCCAGCAGCCCCCCAAGCTCCTACGAACAGTACTTC

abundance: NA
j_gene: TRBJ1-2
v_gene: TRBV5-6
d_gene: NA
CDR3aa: CASSAYSYGYTF
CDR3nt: TGTGCCAGCAGCGCCTACAGCTATGGCTACACCTTC

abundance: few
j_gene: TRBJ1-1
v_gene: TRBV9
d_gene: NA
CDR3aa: CASSVGVGGEAFF
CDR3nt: TGTGCCAGCAGCGTAGGTGTGGGGGGTGAAGCTTTCTTT

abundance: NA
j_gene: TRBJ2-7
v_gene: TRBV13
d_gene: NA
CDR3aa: CASSLSPSTGEQYF
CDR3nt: TGTGCCAGCAGCTTATCCCCTTCCACGGGAGAGCAGTACTTC

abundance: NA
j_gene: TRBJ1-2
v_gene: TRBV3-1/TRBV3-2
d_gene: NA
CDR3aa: CASSLGARSNYGYTF
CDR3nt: TGTGCCAGCAGCCTAGGGGCGAGGTCTAACTATGGCTACACCTTC

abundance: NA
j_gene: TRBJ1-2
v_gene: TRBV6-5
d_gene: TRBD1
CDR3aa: CASSYIRTGGNYGYTF
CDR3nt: TGTGCCAGCAGTTACATCCGGACAGGGGGTAACTATGGCTACACCTTC

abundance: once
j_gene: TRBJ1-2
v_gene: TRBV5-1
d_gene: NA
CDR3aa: CASSLGAEGSTYGYTF
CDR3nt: TGCGCCAGCAGCTTGGGGGCTGAGGGATCTACGTATGGCTACACCTTC

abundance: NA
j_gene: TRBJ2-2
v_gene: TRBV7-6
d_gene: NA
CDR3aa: CASSLLGLDTGELFF
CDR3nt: TGTGCCAGCAGCTTATTGGGGCTTGACACCGGGGAGCTGTTTTTT

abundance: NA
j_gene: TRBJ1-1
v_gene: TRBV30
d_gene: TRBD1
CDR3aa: CAWRNRGRGTEAFF
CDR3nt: TGTGCCTGGAGGAACAGGGGACGGGGCACTGAAGCTTTCTTT

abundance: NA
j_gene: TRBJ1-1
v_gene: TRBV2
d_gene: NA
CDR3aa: CAINPHTTGNTEAFF
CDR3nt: TGTGCGATCAACCCCCATACGACAGGCAACACTGAAGCTTTCTTT

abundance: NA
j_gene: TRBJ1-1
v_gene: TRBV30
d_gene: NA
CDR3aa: CAWSAINTEAFF
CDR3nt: TGTGCCTGGAGCGCGATAAACACTGAAGCTTTCTTT

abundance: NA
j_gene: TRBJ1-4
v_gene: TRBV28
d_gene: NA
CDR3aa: CASSFTGQNNEKLFF
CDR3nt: TGTGCCAGCAGTTTTACAGGGCAGAATAATGAAAAACTGTTTTTT

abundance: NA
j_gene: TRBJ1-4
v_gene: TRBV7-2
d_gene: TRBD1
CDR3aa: CASSQGAAVGNEKLFF
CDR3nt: TGTGCCAGCAGCCAGGGGGCAGCGGTAGGGAATGAAAAACTGTTTTTT

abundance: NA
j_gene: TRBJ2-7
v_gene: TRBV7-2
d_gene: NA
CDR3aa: CASSLGRFYEQYF
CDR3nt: TGTGCCAGCAGCTTAGGGAGGTTTTACGAGCAGTACTTC

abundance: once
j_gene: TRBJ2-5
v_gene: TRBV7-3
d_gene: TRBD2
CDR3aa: CASSLLAGGGGRRETQYF
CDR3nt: TGTGCCAGCAGCTTATTAGCGGGGGGAGGTGGTCGACGGGAGACCCAGTACTTC

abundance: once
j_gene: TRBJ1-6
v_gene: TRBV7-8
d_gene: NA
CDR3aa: CASSSRVRNSPLHF
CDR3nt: TGTGCCAGCAGCTCACGGGTTAGAAATTCACCCCTCCACTTT

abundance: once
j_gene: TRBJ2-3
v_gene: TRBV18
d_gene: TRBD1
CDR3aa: CASSPGTGFYTDTQYF
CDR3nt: TGTGCCAGCTCACCAGGGACAGGTTTTTACACAGATACGCAGTATTTT

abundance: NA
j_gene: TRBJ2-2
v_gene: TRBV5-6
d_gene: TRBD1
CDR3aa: CASSSTGFTGELFF
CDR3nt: TGTGCCAGCAGCTCGACAGGGTTCACCGGGGAGCTGTTTTTT

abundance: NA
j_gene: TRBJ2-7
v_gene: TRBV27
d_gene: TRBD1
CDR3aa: CASSRVPGQGAYEQYF
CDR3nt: TGTGCCAGCAGTCGCGTCCCGGGACAGGGGGCCTACGAGCAGTACTTC

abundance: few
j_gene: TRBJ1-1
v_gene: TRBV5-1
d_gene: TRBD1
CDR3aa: CASSRDRNTEAFF
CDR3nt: TGCGCCAGCAGCAGGGACAGGAACACTGAAGCTTTCTTT

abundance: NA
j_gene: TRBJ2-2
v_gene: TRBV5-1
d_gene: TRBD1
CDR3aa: CASSLSVLRGKTTGELFF
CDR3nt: TGCGCCAGCAGCCTCTCGGTACTCAGGGGGAAGACCACCGGGGAGCTGTTTTTT

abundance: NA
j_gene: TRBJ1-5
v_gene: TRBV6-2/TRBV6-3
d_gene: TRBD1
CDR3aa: CASSYSGQGSNQPQHF
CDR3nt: TGTGCCAGCAGTTACTCGGGACAGGGGAGCAATCAGCCCCAGCATTTT

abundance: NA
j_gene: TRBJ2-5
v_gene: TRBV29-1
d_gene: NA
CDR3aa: CSVEGRLLQETQYF
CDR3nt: TGCAGCGTGGAGGGCAGACTTCTCCAAGAGACCCAGTACTTC

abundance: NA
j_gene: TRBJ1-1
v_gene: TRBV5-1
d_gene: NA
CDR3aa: CASSIQGSTAEAFF
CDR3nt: TGCGCCAGCAGCATACAGGGAAGTACGGCTGAAGCTTTCTTT

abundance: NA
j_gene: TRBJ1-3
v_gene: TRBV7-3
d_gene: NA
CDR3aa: CASSLSGVGNTIYF
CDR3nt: TGTGCCAGCAGCTTAAGCGGCGTAGGAAACACCATATATTTT

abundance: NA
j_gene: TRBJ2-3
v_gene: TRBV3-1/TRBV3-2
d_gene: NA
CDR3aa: CASSQPTGLGLGPQYF
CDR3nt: TGTGCCAGCAGCCAACCAACGGGACTCGGCCTCGGGCCGCAGTATTTT

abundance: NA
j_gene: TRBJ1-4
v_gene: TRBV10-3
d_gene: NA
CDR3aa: CAITNGGAGEKLFF
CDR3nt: TGTGCCATCACCAACGGGGGGGCGGGTGAAAAACTGTTTTTT

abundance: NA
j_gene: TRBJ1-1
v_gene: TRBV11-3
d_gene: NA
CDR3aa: CASSLAGTRNTEAFF
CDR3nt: TGTGCCAGCAGCTTAGCCGGGACTAGAAACACTGAAGCTTTCTTT

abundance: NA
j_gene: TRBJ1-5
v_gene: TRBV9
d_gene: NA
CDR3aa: CASSGTGNQPQHF
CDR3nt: TGTGCCAGCAGCGGAACCGGGAATCAGCCCCAGCATTTT

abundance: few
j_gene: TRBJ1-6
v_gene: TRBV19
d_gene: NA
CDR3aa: CASMRRSESSYNSPLHF
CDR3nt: TGTGCCAGTATGCGGCGTAGCGAGAGCTCCTATAATTCACCCCTCCACTTT